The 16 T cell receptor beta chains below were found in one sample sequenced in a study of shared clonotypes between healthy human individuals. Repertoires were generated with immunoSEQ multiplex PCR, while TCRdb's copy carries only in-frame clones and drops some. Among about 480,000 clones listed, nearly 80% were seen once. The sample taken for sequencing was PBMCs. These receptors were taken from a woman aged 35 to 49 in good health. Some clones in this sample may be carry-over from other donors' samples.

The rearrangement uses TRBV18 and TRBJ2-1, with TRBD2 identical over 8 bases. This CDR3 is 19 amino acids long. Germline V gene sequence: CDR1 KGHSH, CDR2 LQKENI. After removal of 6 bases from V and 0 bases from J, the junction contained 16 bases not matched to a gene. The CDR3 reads CASSSSGAGGVLSYNEQFF. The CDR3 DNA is TGTGCCAGCTCCTCCTCAGGGGCGGGAGGCGTCCTCTCCTACAATGAGCAGTTCTTC.

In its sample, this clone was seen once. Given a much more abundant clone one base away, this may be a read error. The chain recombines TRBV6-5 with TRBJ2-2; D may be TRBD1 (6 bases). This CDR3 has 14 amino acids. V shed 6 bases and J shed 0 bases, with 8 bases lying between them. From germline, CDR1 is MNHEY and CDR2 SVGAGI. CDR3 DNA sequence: TGTGCCAGCAGACAGGGAGCGAACACCGGGGAGCTGTTTTTT. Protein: CASRQGANTGELFF.

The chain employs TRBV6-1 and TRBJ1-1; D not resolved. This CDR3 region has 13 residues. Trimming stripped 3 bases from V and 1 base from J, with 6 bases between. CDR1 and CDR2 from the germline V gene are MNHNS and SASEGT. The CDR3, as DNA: TGTGCCAGCAGTGAGCGAGAGAACACTGAAGCTTTCTTT. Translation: CASSERENTEAFF.

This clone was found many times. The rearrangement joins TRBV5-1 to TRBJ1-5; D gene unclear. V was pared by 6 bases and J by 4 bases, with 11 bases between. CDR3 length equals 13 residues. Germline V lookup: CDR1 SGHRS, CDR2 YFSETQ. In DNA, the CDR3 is TGCGCCAGCATAAAGGACGGGAATCAGCCCCAGCATTTT. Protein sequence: CASIKDGNQPQHF.

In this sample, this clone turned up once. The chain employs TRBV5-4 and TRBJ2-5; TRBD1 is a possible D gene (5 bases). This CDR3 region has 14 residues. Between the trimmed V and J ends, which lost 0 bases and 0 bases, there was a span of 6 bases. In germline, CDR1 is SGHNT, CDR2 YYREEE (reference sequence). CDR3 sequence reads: CASSLGQHQETQYF. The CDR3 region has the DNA TGTGCCAGCAGCTTGGGACAGCACCAAGAGACCCAGTACTTC. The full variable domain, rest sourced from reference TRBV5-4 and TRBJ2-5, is ETGVTQSPTHLIKTRGQQVTLRCSSQSGHNTVSWYQQALGQGPQFIFQYYREEENGRGNFPPRFSGLQFPNYSSELNVNALELDDSALYLCASSLGQHQETQYFGPGTRLLVL.

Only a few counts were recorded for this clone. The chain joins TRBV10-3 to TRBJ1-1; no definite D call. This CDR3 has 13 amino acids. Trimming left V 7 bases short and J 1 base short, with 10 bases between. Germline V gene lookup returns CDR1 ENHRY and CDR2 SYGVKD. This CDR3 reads CAITVDANTEAFF. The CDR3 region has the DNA TGTGCCATCACCGTCGACGCGAACACTGAAGCTTTCTTT.

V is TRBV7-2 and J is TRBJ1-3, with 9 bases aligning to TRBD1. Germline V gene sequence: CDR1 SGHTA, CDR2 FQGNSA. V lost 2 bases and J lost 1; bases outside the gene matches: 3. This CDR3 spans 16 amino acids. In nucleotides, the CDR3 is TGTGCCAGCAGCTTAAGGGGGACAGGGTCTGGAAACACCATATATTTT. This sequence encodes CASSLRGTGSGNTIYF. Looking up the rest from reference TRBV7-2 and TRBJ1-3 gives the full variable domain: GAGVSQSPSNKVTEKGKDVELRCDPISGHTALYWYRQSLGQGLEFLIYFQGNSAPDKSGLPSDRFSAERTGGSVSTLTIQRTQQEDSAVYLCASSLRGTGSGNTIYFGEGSWLTVV.

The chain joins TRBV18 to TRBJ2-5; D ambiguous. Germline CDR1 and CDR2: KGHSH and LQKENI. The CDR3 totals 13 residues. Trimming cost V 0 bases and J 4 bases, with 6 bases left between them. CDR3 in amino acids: CASSPPVAETQYF. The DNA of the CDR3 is TGTGCCAGCTCACCACCAGTGGCAGAGACCCAGTACTTC.

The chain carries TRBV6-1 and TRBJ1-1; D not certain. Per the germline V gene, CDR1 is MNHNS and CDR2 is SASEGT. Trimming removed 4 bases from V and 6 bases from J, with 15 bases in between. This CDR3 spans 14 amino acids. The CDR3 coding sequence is TGTGCCAGCAGTGTCATGGACCACGGGGCTGAAGCTTTCTTT. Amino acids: CASSVMDHGAEAFF.

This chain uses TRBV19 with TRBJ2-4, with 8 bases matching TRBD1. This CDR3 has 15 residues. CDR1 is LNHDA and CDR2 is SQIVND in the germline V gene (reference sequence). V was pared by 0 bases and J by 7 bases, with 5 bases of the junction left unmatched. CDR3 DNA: TGTGCCAGTAGTATAGAGTTGGGACAGGAGAACATTCAGTACTTC. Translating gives CASSIELGQENIQYF.

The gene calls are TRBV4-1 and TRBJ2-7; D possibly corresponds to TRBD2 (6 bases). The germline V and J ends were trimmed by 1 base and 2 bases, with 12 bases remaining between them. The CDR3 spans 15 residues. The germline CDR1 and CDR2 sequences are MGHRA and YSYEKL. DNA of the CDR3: TGCGCCAGCAGCCAAGGTGGGGGGTTTACCTACGAGCAGTACTTC. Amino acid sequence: CASSQGGGFTYEQYF.

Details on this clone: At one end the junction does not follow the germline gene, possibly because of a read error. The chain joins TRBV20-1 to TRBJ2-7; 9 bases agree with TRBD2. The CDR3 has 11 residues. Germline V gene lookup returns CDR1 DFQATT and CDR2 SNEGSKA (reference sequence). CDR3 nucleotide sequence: TGCAGTGCCATCACCCGAGCGGGAGGCGCTTTC. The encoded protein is CSAITRAGGAF.

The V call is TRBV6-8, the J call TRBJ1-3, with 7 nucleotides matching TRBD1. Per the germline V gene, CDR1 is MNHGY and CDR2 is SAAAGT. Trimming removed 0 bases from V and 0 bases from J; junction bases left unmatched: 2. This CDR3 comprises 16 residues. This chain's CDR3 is CASSYSRDSSGNTIYF. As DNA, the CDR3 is TGTGCCAGCAGTTACTCAAGGGACAGCTCTGGAAACACCATATATTTT.

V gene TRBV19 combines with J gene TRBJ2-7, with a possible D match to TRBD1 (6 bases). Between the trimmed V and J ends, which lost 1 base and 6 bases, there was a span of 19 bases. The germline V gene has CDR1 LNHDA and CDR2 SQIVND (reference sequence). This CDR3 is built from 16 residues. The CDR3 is CASSIGRPDLGGEQYF. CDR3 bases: TGTGCCAGTAGTATAGGGCGGCCGGACCTAGGGGGCGAGCAGTACTTC.

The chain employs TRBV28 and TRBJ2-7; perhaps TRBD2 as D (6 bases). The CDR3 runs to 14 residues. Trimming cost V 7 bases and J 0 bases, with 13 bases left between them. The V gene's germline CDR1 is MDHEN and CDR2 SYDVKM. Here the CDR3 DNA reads TGTGCCAGCATCAGCCTAGCGCCCTCCTACGAGCAGTACTTC. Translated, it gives CASISLAPSYEQYF.

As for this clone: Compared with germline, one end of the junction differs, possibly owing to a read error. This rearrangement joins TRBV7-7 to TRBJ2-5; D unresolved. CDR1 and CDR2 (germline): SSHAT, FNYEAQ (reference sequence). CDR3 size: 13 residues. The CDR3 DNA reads TGTGCTAGCAGCTTAGGGCAGCAAGAGACCCAGTACTTC. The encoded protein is CASSLGQQETQYF.